Presented here are 11 T cell receptor beta chains from one specimen sequenced in a study of control samples from healthy donors and cancer patients. Sequencing was performed with immunoSEQ multiplex PCR; in TCRdb, only in-frame clones are kept and a portion is missing. The sample yields 250,000 to 300,000 clones, about four fifths seen once. Sequenced material: PBMCs. The receptors here all came from a woman aged 60-70 years with lung cancer.

The V gene is TRBV7-6, the J gene TRBJ1-4; 7 bases fit TRBD1. The V and J ends lost 5 bases and 3 bases, in that order; junction bases with no gene match: 9. This CDR3 contains 16 residues. Germline V lookup: CDR1 SGHVS, CDR2 FNYEAQ. The CDR3 bases are TGTGCCAGCAGCCCCCCGATGGGACAGTCTAATGAAAAACTGTTTTTT. It codes for CASSPPMGQSNEKLFF.

This chain uses TRBV6-6 with TRBJ2-7, with D uncertain. From germline, CDR1 is MNHNY and CDR2 SVGAGI (reference sequence). V lost 0 bases, J lost 0 bases, and 6 bases lay in between. The CDR3 runs 14 residues. The CDR3 spells CASSYSTVSYEQYF. Here the CDR3 DNA reads TGTGCCAGCAGTTACTCCACGGTCTCCTACGAGCAGTACTTC.

The V and J genes are TRBV5-5 and TRBJ2-7, with D perhaps TRBD2 (6 bases). CDR1 SGHKS and CDR2 YYEKEE come from the germline V gene (reference sequence). This CDR3 spans 14 amino acids. The V gene lost 0 bases and the J gene lost 6 bases, with 13 bases spanning the gap. The CDR3 DNA is TGTGCCAGCAGCTTGGCCCCGGGGGTCATCGAGCAGTACTTC. Translating gives CASSLAPGVIEQYF.

The chain employs TRBV5-1 and TRBJ2-5, with 7 positions matching TRBD1. V lost 3 bases, J lost 3 bases, and 5 bases stayed unmatched. This CDR3 is 14 amino acids long. Germline V gene lookup returns CDR1 SGHRS and CDR2 YFSETQ. CDR3 residues: CASSYPGQKETQYF. The CDR3 region has the DNA TGCGCCAGCAGCTATCCGGGACAGAAAGAGACCCAGTACTTC.

This clone was recorded only once. This CDR3 reads CASSAGNSDEQFF. CDR3 sequence (DNA): TGTGCCAGCAGTGCGGGGAATTCGGATGAGCAGTTCTTC. The gene calls are TRBV25-1 and TRBJ2-1, with D maybe TRBD2 (5 bases). The V and J ends lost 4 bases and 8 bases respectively, with 12 bases between them. Germline V gene sequence: CDR1 MGHDK, CDR2 SYGVNS. There are 13 residues in the CDR3.

Remarks on this clone: This specimen includes other DNA sequences encoding the same CDR3. The J gene is TRBJ1-5, the V gene TRBV18; perhaps TRBD1 as D (5 bases). CDR1 and CDR2 (germline): KGHSH, LQKENI. Trimming cost V 6 bases and J 1 base, with 10 bases left between them. There are 14 residues in the CDR3. Written as DNA, the CDR3 is TGTGCCAGCTCGCCCCAGGGCAGCAATCAGCCCCAGCATTTT. This translates into CASSPQGSNQPQHF.

A few counts support this clone. The V gene is TRBV4-1, the J gene TRBJ1-5; TRBD1 matches 7 bases. The J segment lost 7 bases and the V segment lost 3 bases, leaving 9 bases of the junction unmatched. The CDR3 runs 15 residues. Germline V lookup: CDR1 MGHRA, CDR2 YSYEKL. CDR3 residues: CASSQGRGSDQPQHF. CDR3 bases: TGCGCCAGCAGCCAGGGCAGGGGGAGTGACCAGCCCCAGCATTTT.

This chain links TRBV2 with TRBJ1-5; TRBD1 might be the D (5 bases). Germline CDR1 reads SNHLY; CDR2 reads FYNNEI. CDR3 length equals 15 residues. V was clipped by 0 bases and J by 7 bases, with 13 bases between them. The CDR3 bases are TGTGCCAGCAGTGAAGCGGGCAGGGCGCTGCAGCCCCAGCATTTT. Amino acid sequence: CASSEAGRALQPQHF.

The rearrangement uses TRBV16 and TRBJ2-1; 11 nucleotides match TRBD2. The CDR3 is made up of 17 amino acids. Trimming took 4 bases from V and 6 from J; bases not matched to a gene: 11. The germline V gene has CDR1 KGHSY and CDR2 FQNENV. CDR3 protein: CASSPTSGVSGGNEQFF. The CDR3 DNA is TGTGCCAGCAGCCCGACTAGCGGGGTATCAGGGGGCAATGAGCAGTTCTTC.

CDR3 in DNA: TGTGCCAGTAGGCACCCGGGACAGGCGAACTATGGCTACACCTTC. It yields the protein CASRHPGQANYGYTF. This chain joins TRBV19 and TRBJ1-2; TRBD1 aligns across 8 bases. With 6 bases clipped from V and 2 bases from J, the junction kept 8 bases outside the gene matches. Germline values: CDR1 LNHDA, CDR2 SQIVND (reference sequence). The CDR3 sequence is 15 residues long. Looking up the rest from reference TRBV19 and TRBJ1-2 gives the full variable domain: DGGITQSPKYLFRKEGQNVTLSCEQNLNHDAMYWYRQDPGQGLRLIYYSQIVNDFQKGDIAEGYSVSREKKESFPLTVTSAQKNPTAFYLCASRHPGQANYGYTFGSGTRLTVV.

The chain couples TRBV13 to TRBJ2-7; 7 nucleotides align to TRBD2. Looked up from germline, CDR1 is PRHDT and CDR2 is FYEKMQ (reference sequence). V lost 2 bases, J lost 4 bases, and 5 bases stayed unmatched. The CDR3 consists of 14 residues. The CDR3 is CASSLWEGEYEQYF. Written as DNA, the CDR3 is TGTGCCAGCAGCTTATGGGAGGGTGAATACGAGCAGTACTTC.